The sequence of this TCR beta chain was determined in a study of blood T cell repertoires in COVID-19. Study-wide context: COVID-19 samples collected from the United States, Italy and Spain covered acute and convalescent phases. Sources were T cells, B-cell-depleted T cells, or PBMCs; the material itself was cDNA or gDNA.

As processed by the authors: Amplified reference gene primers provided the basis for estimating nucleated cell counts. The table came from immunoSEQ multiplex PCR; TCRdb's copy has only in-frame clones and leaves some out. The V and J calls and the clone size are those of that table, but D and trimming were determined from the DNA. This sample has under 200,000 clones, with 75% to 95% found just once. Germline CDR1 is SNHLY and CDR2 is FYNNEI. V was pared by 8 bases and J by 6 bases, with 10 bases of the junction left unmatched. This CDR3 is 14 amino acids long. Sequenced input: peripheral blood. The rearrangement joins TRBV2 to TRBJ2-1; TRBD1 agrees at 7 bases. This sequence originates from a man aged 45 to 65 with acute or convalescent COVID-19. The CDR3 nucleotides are TGTGCCAGCCTTGAGGGGGCAGGGAGCAATGAGCAGTTCTTC. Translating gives CASLEGAGSNEQFF.